One and the same sample provided the 14 T cell receptor beta chains below, sequenced in a study of T cells expressing NK-cell markers. From the 5' RACE reads, TCRdb lists one entry per CDR3 protein and no DNA. The repertoire table contains approximately 550,000 distinct CDR3 sequences. The sample was blood T cells: a sorted CD56 or NKG2C T cell subset, CD4+ or CD8+ T cells, or bulk PBMC T cells (not recorded which). The source is a young man in good health.

The chain joins TRBV12-3 or TRBV12-4 to TRBJ2-5; lacking DNA, the TRBD2 call made by TCRdb goes unchecked. This CDR3 comprises 16 residues. CDR3 sequence: CASSPPPGLAKETQYF.

The CDR3 reads CASSYPSGETQYF. The chain is built from TRBV5-1 and TRBJ2-5; no DNA is available, so the TRBD2 call from TCRdb remains unchecked. From germline, CDR1 is SGHRS and CDR2 YFSETQ. The CDR3 extends over 13 amino acids. Full variable domain (rest looked up from reference TRBV5-1 and TRBJ2-5): KAGVTQTPRYLIKTRGQQVTLSCSPISGHRSVSWYQQTPGQGLQFLFEYFSETQRNKGNFPGRFSGRQFSNSRSEMNVSTLELGDSALYLCASSYPSGETQYFGPGTRLLVL.

The chain links TRBV29-1 to TRBJ1-5; TCRdb indicates TRBD1, and absent DNA this call remains unverified. The CDR3 is made up of 18 amino acids. Germline CDR1 SQVTM, CDR2 ANQGSEA. The CDR3 here is CSGWGRRKRTRTNQPQHF.

The chain employs TRBV12-3 or TRBV12-4 and TRBJ2-4; the TCRdb D gene call, TRBD1, has no DNA to confirm it. This CDR3 spans 14 amino acids. The CDR3 sequence: CASRRGQDRNIQYF.

This chain joins TRBV20-1 and TRBJ2-1. The CDR3 extends over 14 amino acids. The germline V gene has CDR1 DFQATT and CDR2 SNEGSKA (reference sequence). The CDR3 loop reads CSARDNIRVNEQFF.

The chain is built from TRBV10-3 and TRBJ1-2; TCRdb reports TRBD1, a call that lacks DNA to check it against. From germline, CDR1 is ENHRY and CDR2 SYGVKD. The CDR3 consists of 14 residues. The CDR3: CAISGPGTDYGYTF.

The chain carries TRBV27 and TRBJ2-1. CDR1 is MNHEY, CDR2 SMNVEV, per germline (reference sequence). The CDR3 loop spans 11 amino acids. The CDR3 spells CASRARNEQFF.

This chain uses TRBV12-3 or TRBV12-4 with TRBJ2-7; TCRdb designates TRBD1, a call that cannot be tested without DNA. The CDR3 sequence is 16 residues long. CDR3 in amino acids: CASSWGDISTRYEQYF.

The chain joins TRBV25-1 to TRBJ2-2; without DNA, the TCRdb call of TRBD2 cannot be checked. Germline CDR1 is MGHDK and CDR2 is SYGVNS. The CDR3 is made up of 19 amino acids. The CDR3 spells CASSETHSGRAVRTGELFF.

The chain uses TRBV19 and TRBJ1-6; lacking DNA, the TRBD1 call made by TCRdb goes unchecked. This CDR3 region has 15 residues. Germline-derived CDR1 and CDR2 are LNHDA and SQIVND (reference sequence). The CDR3 protein is CASNTGRDINSPLHF.

This rearrangement joins TRBV7-8 to TRBJ1-2; TCRdb indicates TRBD1, and absent DNA this call remains unverified. The CDR3 consists of 15 residues. Germline V gene lookup returns CDR1 SGHVS and CDR2 FQNEAQ. The CDR3 loop reads CASSFSGGAYYGYTF.

The CDR3 loop reads CASSDSTGEQFF. This chain connects TRBV6-4 to TRBJ2-1; absent DNA, TCRdb's TRBD1 call cannot be checked. Per the germline V gene, CDR1 is MRHNA and CDR2 is SNTAGT. The CDR3 spans 12 residues.

This CDR3 reads CASSQVPGTEAFF. The J gene is TRBJ1-1, the V gene TRBV4-1; there is no DNA to check the TCRdb D call of TRBD1. In germline, CDR1 is MGHRA, CDR2 YSYEKL. CDR3 length: 13 residues.

CDR3 residues: CASIRGSSTEAFF. The V call is TRBV5-6, the J call TRBJ1-1. Germline-derived CDR1 and CDR2 are SGHDT and YYEEEE. The CDR3 sequence is 13 residues long. The full variable domain, with the rest looked up from reference TRBV5-6 and TRBJ1-1, is DAGVTQSPTHLIKTRGQQVTLRCSPKSGHDTVSWYQQALGQGPQFIFQYYEEEERQRGNFPDRFSGHQFPNYSSELNVNALLLGDSALYLCASIRGSSTEAFFGQGTRLTVV.